A selection of T cell receptor beta chains follows, all from one sample in a study of human T cells and chemical hapten exposure. TCRdb redid the calling of the RACE reads with MiXCR, one entry per CDR3 protein. The sample consists of under 120,000 distinct CDR3 sequences, roughly 9.6% of them appearing once. The starting material was whole blood, obtained in connection with sensitization to the hapten diphenylcyclopropenone (DPC). The receptors here all came from a woman aged 40 to 50 with alopecia areata. Some clones in this sample may be carry-over from other donors' samples. CDR3s include the opening cysteine and the closing phenylalanine or tryptophan. D genes are given only for firm matches. Rows give clone size only sometimes, using once, few, many, or a class for an expanded clone.

D gene: NA
J gene: TRBJ2-7
V gene: TRBV7-8
clone size: many
CDR3 protein: CASSLGHRAYEQYF
CDR3 DNA: TGTGCCAGCAGCCTGGGACACAGGGCCTACGAGCAGTACTTC

D gene: NA
J gene: TRBJ2-3
V gene: TRBV10-1
clone size: NA
CDR3 protein: CASSEVTTDTQYF
CDR3 DNA: TGCGCCAGCAGTGAGGTAACCACAGATACGCAGTATTTT

D gene: NA
J gene: TRBJ2-3
V gene: TRBV29-1
clone size: few
CDR3 protein: CSVDKDRGTDTQYF
CDR3 DNA: TGCAGCGTTGATAAAGATCGCGGCACAGATACGCAGTATTTT

D gene: NA
J gene: TRBJ2-1
V gene: TRBV7-2
clone size: NA
CDR3 protein: CASSLLLPSEQFF
CDR3 DNA: TGTGCCAGCAGCTTACTCTTACCCTCAGAGCAGTTCTTC

D gene: NA
J gene: TRBJ2-7
V gene: TRBV20-1
clone size: many
CDR3 protein: CSARGPYEQYF
CDR3 DNA: TGCAGTGCTAGAGGCCCCTACGAGCAGTACTTC

D gene: NA
J gene: TRBJ2-3
V gene: TRBV7-2
clone size: NA
CDR3 protein: CASSFSLAPLVTDTQYF
CDR3 DNA: TGTGCCAGCAGCTTTAGTCTAGCTCCCCTGGTGACAGATACGCAGTATTTT

D gene: NA
J gene: TRBJ1-6
V gene: TRBV9
clone size: many
CDR3 protein: CASSWDTNSPLHF
CDR3 DNA: TGTGCCAGCAGCTGGGACACAAATTCACCCCTCCACTTT

D gene: NA
J gene: TRBJ1-1
V gene: TRBV6-1
clone size: many
CDR3 protein: CASRARGFDEAFF
CDR3 DNA: TGTGCCAGCAGGGCGCGGGGCTTTGATGAAGCTTTCTTT

D gene: NA
J gene: TRBJ1-3
V gene: TRBV4-2
clone size: many
CDR3 protein: CASSQDDGVGNTIYF
CDR3 DNA: TGTGCCAGCAGCCAAGATGACGGAGTTGGAAACACCATATATTTT

D gene: TRBD2
J gene: TRBJ2-7
V gene: TRBV6-2/TRBV6-3
clone size: many
CDR3 protein: CASTGTLAGAPYEQYF
CDR3 DNA: TGTGCCAGCACCGGAACCTTAGCGGGGGCCCCCTACGAGCAGTACTTC

D gene: TRBD1
J gene: TRBJ1-3
V gene: TRBV6-5
clone size: many
CDR3 protein: CASSYRRGPGNTIYF
CDR3 DNA: TGTGCCAGCAGTTACCGGAGGGGGCCGGGAAACACCATATATTTT

D gene: NA
J gene: TRBJ2-5
V gene: TRBV2
clone size: many
CDR3 protein: CASSVRNMQTQYF
CDR3 DNA: TGTGCCAGCAGTGTACGTAACATGCAGACCCAGTACTTC

D gene: TRBD2
J gene: TRBJ2-7
V gene: TRBV29-1
clone size: NA
CDR3 protein: CSVASGGIYEQYF
CDR3 DNA: TGCAGCGTCGCTAGCGGGGGCATCTACGAGCAGTACTTC

D gene: TRBD1
J gene: TRBJ2-4
V gene: TRBV7-6
clone size: few
CDR3 protein: CASSSRDRDNIQYF
CDR3 DNA: TGTGCCAGCAGCTCCCGGGACAGGGACAACATTCAGTACTTC

D gene: NA
J gene: TRBJ1-3
V gene: TRBV20-1
clone size: many
CDR3 protein: CSARGPGLRAGNTIYF
CDR3 DNA: TGCAGTGCTAGAGGGCCGGGCCTGAGAGCGGGAAACACCATATATTTT

D gene: NA
J gene: TRBJ2-1
V gene: TRBV19
clone size: many
CDR3 protein: CASSIIPGIGTQYNEQFF
CDR3 DNA: TGTGCCAGTAGTATCATTCCCGGTATCGGGACCCAGTACAATGAGCAGTTCTTC

D gene: NA
J gene: TRBJ2-1
V gene: TRBV3-1
clone size: many
CDR3 protein: CASSQVGYNEQFF
CDR3 DNA: TGTGCCAGCAGCCAAGTGGGGTACAATGAGCAGTTCTTC

D gene: TRBD2
J gene: TRBJ2-1
V gene: TRBV5-1
clone size: many
CDR3 protein: CASSLLGGTSGGNNEQFF
CDR3 DNA: TGCGCCAGCAGCCTACTCGGCGGGACTAGCGGAGGGAACAATGAGCAGTTCTTC

D gene: NA
J gene: TRBJ1-3
V gene: TRBV4-3
clone size: few
CDR3 protein: CASSQAHYSGNTIYF
CDR3 DNA: TGCGCCAGCAGCCAAGCCCATTACTCTGGAAACACCATATATTTT

D gene: NA
J gene: TRBJ2-1
V gene: TRBV20-1
clone size: few
CDR3 protein: CSARAGTYNEQFF
CDR3 DNA: TGCAGTGCTAGAGCCGGGACCTACAATGAGCAGTTCTTC

D gene: NA
J gene: TRBJ2-3
V gene: TRBV7-9
clone size: many
CDR3 protein: CASSLVPRTDTQYF
CDR3 DNA: TGTGCCAGCAGCTTAGTACCACGCACAGATACGCAGTATTTT

D gene: NA
J gene: TRBJ2-2
V gene: TRBV4-1
clone size: few
CDR3 protein: CASSQELPGELFF
CDR3 DNA: TGCGCCAGCAGCCAAGAACTCCCCGGGGAGCTGTTTTTT

D gene: NA
J gene: TRBJ1-5
V gene: TRBV12-3/TRBV12-4
clone size: NA
CDR3 protein: CASSGHGGQPQHF
CDR3 DNA: TGTGCCAGCTCGGGCCACGGGGGACAGCCCCAGCATTTT

D gene: NA
J gene: TRBJ2-3
V gene: TRBV15
clone size: few
CDR3 protein: CATSRDSTDTQYF
CDR3 DNA: TGTGCCACCAGCAGAGACAGCACAGATACGCAGTATTTT

D gene: NA
J gene: TRBJ1-2
V gene: TRBV19
clone size: NA
CDR3 protein: CASSISPSNGYTF
CDR3 DNA: TGTGCCAGTAGTATATCTCCTTCCAATGGCTACACCTTC

D gene: NA
J gene: TRBJ2-1
V gene: TRBV11-3
clone size: NA
CDR3 protein: CASSLSLGSYNEQFF
CDR3 DNA: TGTGCCAGCAGCCTTAGCCTGGGCTCCTACAATGAGCAGTTCTTC